These 31 T cell receptor beta chains were all obtained from the same sample, sequenced in a study of tumour-infiltrating T cells in Burkitt lymphoma. Method: immunoSEQ multiplex PCR; TCRdb's copy keeps in-frame clones and lacks some. The repertoire consists of some 14,000 clones, with roughly 75% occurring once and the leading ten covering about 7.7%. The sample consisted of tumor tissue. These receptors were collected from a human donor with diffuse large B-cell lymphoma.

The CDR3 DNA sequence: TGTGCCAGCAGCGTAGGGGGGGGCAGGGGCTACGAGCAGTACTTC. Protein sequence: CASSVGGGRGYEQYF. The V gene is TRBV9, the J gene TRBJ2-7, with D possibly matching TRBD2 (7 bases). CDR3 length: 15 amino acids. Trimming pared 0 bases from V and 3 bases from J, leaving 13 bases between. Germline V gene lookup returns CDR1 SGDLS and CDR2 YYNGEE.

The V gene is TRBV27, the J gene TRBJ2-7, with D perhaps TRBD2 (5 bases). Trimming cost V 2 bases and J 2 bases, with 10 bases left between them. The germline gives CDR1 MNHEY, CDR2 SMNVEV (reference sequence). The CDR3 covers 14 residues. The CDR3 here is CASSLGFGAYEQYF. CDR3 DNA sequence: TGTGCCAGCAGTTTAGGTTTCGGGGCCTACGAGCAGTACTTC.

This clone was seen a few times. The chain has TRBV10-1 and TRBJ2-1; 10 nucleotides agree with TRBD2. Germline CDR1 reads WNHNN; CDR2 reads SYGVQD (reference sequence). Trimming took 6 bases from V and 0 from J; bases not matched to a gene: 5. The CDR3 consists of 16 residues. CDR3 sequence (DNA): TGCGCCAGCAGCCAAGGACTAGCGGACTCCTACAATGAGCAGTTCTTC. Translated, it gives CASSQGLADSYNEQFF.

This sequence joins TRBV11-2 and TRBJ1-1; 11 bases agree with TRBD1. The CDR3 runs to 14 residues. Germline loops: CDR1 SGHAT, CDR2 FQNNGV. Unmatched junction bases numbered 9, after V lost 5 bases and J lost 10 bases. In nucleotides, the CDR3 is TGTGCCAGCAGCGAGGACAGGGGGCGAGGGGGAGCTTTCTTT. Translated: CASSEDRGRGGAFF.

The gene calls are TRBV25-1 and TRBJ2-3; 7 bases map to TRBD2. The CDR3 is made up of 14 amino acids. From germline, CDR1 is MGHDK and CDR2 SYGVNS. V was clipped by 7 bases and J by 4 bases; unmatched bases: 8. CDR3 sequence reads: CASTSVGGSDTQYF. For the CDR3, the DNA is TGTGCCAGCACCTCTGTGGGGGGGTCAGATACGCAGTATTTT.

The sample holds a few counts of this clone. The chain employs TRBV20-1 and TRBJ2-5, with 8 bases matching TRBD2. Losses at the gene ends were 0 bases for V and 12 bases for J; bases not matched to a gene: 3. The V gene's germline CDR1 is DFQATT and CDR2 SNEGSKA (reference sequence). The CDR3 runs 11 residues. This CDR3 is CSARDGRGEYF. CDR3 in DNA: TGCAGTGCTAGAGATGGGCGGGGGGAGTACTTC.

This clone was detected once. V gene TRBV9 combines with J gene TRBJ1-1; 9 nucleotides agree with TRBD1. CDR3 length equals 15 residues. J lost 5 bases, V lost 0 bases, and 5 bases had no gene match. Germline-derived CDR1 and CDR2 are SGDLS and YYNGEE. CDR3 nucleotide sequence: TGTGCCAGCAGCGTAGACAGGACAGGGGTAACTGAAGCTTTCTTT. Its translation is CASSVDRTGVTEAFF.

The chain uses TRBV9 and TRBJ2-3, with 13 bases matching TRBD2. V lost 3 bases and J lost 5; bases outside the gene matches: 3. CDR3 length: 15 amino acids. Germline V gene lookup returns CDR1 SGDLS and CDR2 YYNGEE. This CDR3 reads CASSERTSGRDTQYF. The CDR3, as DNA: TGTGCCAGCAGCGAGCGGACTAGCGGGAGAGATACGCAGTATTTT. The full variable domain, in which reference TRBV9 and TRBJ2-3 provide the parts outside the CDR3, is DSGVTQTPKHLITATGQRVTLRCSPRSGDLSVYWYQQSLDQGLQFLIQYYNGEERAKGNILERFSAQQFPDLHSELNLSSLELGDSALYFCASSERTSGRDTQYFGPGTRLTVL.

The CDR3, as DNA: TGTGCCAGCAGCTTACGGGGGGACACTAACTATGGCTACACCTTC. It specifies CASSLRGDTNYGYTF. The chain carries TRBV7-9 and TRBJ1-2; weak D call: TRBD1 (6 bases). Trimming stripped 2 bases from V and 0 bases from J, with 10 bases between. The CDR3 runs 15 residues. Germline CDR1 is SEHNR and CDR2 is FQNEAQ (reference sequence).

This clone has just one count. The rearrangement uses TRBV7-9 and TRBJ2-2; 12 positions agree with TRBD2. Germline assignment: CDR1 SEHNR and CDR2 FQNEAQ (reference sequence). The CDR3 contains 16 residues. V lost 5 bases, J lost 4 bases, and 5 bases stayed unmatched. The CDR3 here is CASSLGLAGITGELFF. CDR3 DNA: TGTGCCAGCAGCCTAGGACTAGCGGGAATCACCGGGGAGCTGTTTTTT.

The chain uses TRBV6-5 and TRBJ2-5; the match to TRBD2 covers 7 bases. CDR1 is MNHEY, CDR2 SVGAGI, per germline. After removal of 7 bases from V and 1 base from J, the junction contained 9 bases not matched to a gene. CDR3 length: 15 residues. CDR3 residues: CASTPWGRAQETQYF. CDR3 DNA sequence: TGTGCCAGCACCCCATGGGGGAGGGCCCAAGAGACCCAGTACTTC.

The J gene is TRBJ2-1, the V gene TRBV6-5; TRBD2 aligns across 10 bases. The ends lost 9 bases at V and 8 bases at J; junction bases unmatched: 10. CDR3 length: 14 residues. Germline CDR1 reads MNHEY; CDR2 reads SVGAGI. CDR3 in DNA: TGTGCCAGTTCGGGGCTAGCGGGAGAATATGAGCAGTTCTTC. It is translated as CASSGLAGEYEQFF.

V usage is TRBV5-5 and J usage is TRBJ1-5; possibly TRBD1 for D (5 bases). The V and J ends lost 1 base and 7 bases respectively, with 12 bases between them. The CDR3 contains 14 residues. Germline V lookup: CDR1 SGHKS, CDR2 YYEKEE (reference sequence). DNA for the CDR3: TGTGCCAGCAGCTTGCAGGGAGGGAGGCAGCCCCAGCATTTT. Residues: CASSLQGGRQPQHF.

The rearrangement links TRBV19 to TRBJ2-2; D unclear. Germline V CDR1 and CDR2: LNHDA, SQIVND (reference sequence). Trimming removed 2 bases at V and 8 bases at J, with 3 bases between. The CDR3 loop spans 11 amino acids. The CDR3 reads CASSISGELFF. The CDR3, as DNA: TGTGCCAGTAGTATATCGGGGGAGCTGTTTTTT.

This clone occurred a few times. The CDR3 DNA sequence: TGTGCCAGCAGCTATAGCTATGGCTACACCTTC. Protein sequence: CASSYSYGYTF. This chain links TRBV28 with TRBJ1-2; D call uncertain. V shed 6 bases and J shed 4 bases, with 6 bases lying between them. The germline V gene encodes CDR1 MDHEN and CDR2 SYDVKM. The CDR3 totals 11 residues.

This clone appeared a few times. The chain combines TRBV30 with TRBJ1-2, with D maybe TRBD1 (6 bases). Germline V lookup: CDR1 GTSNPN, CDR2 SVGIG (reference sequence). V gave up 0 bases and J gave up 4 bases, with 9 bases separating them. The length of the CDR3 is 13 residues. This chain's CDR3 is CAWSVGGGYGYTF. The CDR3 bases are TGTGCCTGGAGTGTAGGGGGTGGCTATGGCTACACCTTC.

The CDR3 nucleotides read TGTGCCAGCAGTTACAGCTACGAGCAGTACTTC. Translated, it gives CASSYSYEQYF. This chain uses TRBV28 with TRBJ2-7; D call uncertain. Germline loops: CDR1 MDHEN, CDR2 SYDVKM. This CDR3 contains 11 residues. V lost 4 bases and J 3 bases, leaving 4 bases between the germline ends.

The chain joins TRBV27 to TRBJ1-4; D gene uncertain. Per germline, CDR1 MNHEY and CDR2 SMNVEV (reference sequence). V was trimmed by 2 bases and J by 4 bases, leaving 17 bases between them. This CDR3 contains 17 residues. CDR3 sequence: CASSLGGGPAINEKLFF. CDR3 DNA: TGTGCCAGCAGTTTAGGAGGAGGGCCAGCTATTAATGAAAAACTGTTTTTT.

The rearrangement links TRBV9 to TRBJ1-2; D is ambiguous. The CDR3 spans 15 residues. V shed 10 bases and J shed 0 bases, with 19 bases lying between them. Looked up from germline, CDR1 is SGDLS and CDR2 is YYNGEE. The CDR3 here is CASTAGGRTNYGYTF. In DNA, the CDR3 is TGTGCCTCAACGGCAGGTGGACGGACTAACTATGGCTACACCTTC.

The chain couples TRBV5-8 to TRBJ1-1; D is perhaps TRBD1 (5 bases). The CDR3 extends over 14 amino acids. Trimming took 1 base from V and 4 from J, leaving 11 bases between them. The germline V gene encodes CDR1 SGHTS and CDR2 YDEGEE. In DNA, the CDR3 is TGTGCCAGCAGCTTGCCGGGGGGAGGCACTGAAGCTTTCTTT. Encoded protein: CASSLPGGGTEAFF.

This sequence joins TRBV6-5 and TRBJ2-7; a weak D match, TRBD1 (6 bases). The CDR3 totals 12 residues. V was pared by 8 bases and J by 1 base, with 9 bases between. CDR1 and CDR2 from the germline V gene are MNHEY and SVGAGI. The CDR3 region has the DNA TGTGCCAGCCAGGGGATTTCCTACGAGCAGTACTTC. Amino acids: CASQGISYEQYF.

In its sample, this clone was seen a few times. The V gene is TRBV5-1, the J gene TRBJ2-7; no clear D. Germline V gives CDR1 SGHRS, CDR2 YFSETQ. Trimming removed 5 bases from V and 1 base from J, with 10 bases in between. This CDR3 contains 13 residues. The CDR3 region has the DNA TGCGCCAGCAGACAAACAGAGTCCTACGAGCAGTACTTC. The encoded protein is CASRQTESYEQYF.

This chain connects TRBV9 to TRBJ2-6; D gene unclear. The V end lost 0 bases, the J end lost 0 bases, and 10 bases lay between the germline ends. Germline loops: CDR1 SGDLS, CDR2 YYNGEE. CDR3 length equals 17 residues. CDR3 coding DNA: TGTGCCAGCAGCGTAGGGCCCCAGAGCTCTGGGGCCAACGTCCTGACTTTC. It codes for CASSVGPQSSGANVLTF.

V is TRBV5-4 and J is TRBJ1-4; 8 bases map to TRBD1. After removal of 4 bases from V and 3 bases from J, the junction contained 5 bases not matched to a gene. This CDR3 region has 15 residues. CDR1 SGHNT and CDR2 YYREEE come from the germline V gene (reference sequence). DNA of the CDR3: TGTGCCAGCAGCGCACTGACAGGGGCTAATGAAAAACTGTTTTTT. Its translation is CASSALTGANEKLFF.

The gene calls are TRBV7-9 and TRBJ2-2; 9 bases agree with TRBD1. Trimming removed 10 bases from V and 3 bases from J; junction bases left unmatched: 9. There are 15 residues in the CDR3. Germline-derived CDR1 and CDR2 are SEHNR and FQNEAQ (reference sequence). The DNA for the CDR3 is TGTGCCACCCCACCGGGGGACAGGGACACCGGGGAGCTGTTTTTT. This encodes CATPPGDRDTGELFF.

CDR3 in DNA: TGTGCCAGTAGTATGAGTTTGACAGGGGGCAGAACGTCCGGCTACACCTTC. Translating gives CASSMSLTGGRTSGYTF. V is TRBV19 and J is TRBJ1-2; 10 bases map to TRBD1. This CDR3 region has 17 residues. The J segment lost 8 bases and the V segment lost 3 bases, leaving 15 bases of the junction unmatched. The germline gives CDR1 LNHDA, CDR2 SQIVND (reference sequence). Combining the CDR3 with reference TRBV19 and TRBJ1-2 gives the whole variable domain DGGITQSPKYLFRKEGQNVTLSCEQNLNHDAMYWYRQDPGQGLRLIYYSQIVNDFQKGDIAEGYSVSREKKESFPLTVTSAQKNPTAFYLCASSMSLTGGRTSGYTFGSGTRLTVV.

This rearrangement joins TRBV5-1 to TRBJ2-3; 8 bases fit TRBD2. The V and J ends lost 4 bases and 5 bases, in that order; junction bases with no gene match: 12. This CDR3 contains 16 residues. The V gene's germline CDR1 is SGHRS and CDR2 YFSETQ. In nucleotides, the CDR3 is TGCGCCAGCAGCCTGCAGGCGGGAGGTTCGGGAGATACGCAGTATTTT. The encoded protein is CASSLQAGGSGDTQYF.

The chain recombines TRBV5-1 with TRBJ2-7, with D possibly being TRBD1 (6 bases). V shed 3 bases and J shed 6 bases, with 16 bases lying between them. Germline V gene sequence: CDR1 SGHRS, CDR2 YFSETQ. The CDR3 spans 14 residues. CDR3 sequence (DNA): TGCGCCAGCAGCTCCGACAGGTCGGCCTCCGAGCAGTACTTC. Protein sequence: CASSSDRSASEQYF.

This clone was detected only a few times. The rearrangement joins TRBV28 to TRBJ2-7; possibly TRBD2 for D (5 bases). Germline CDR1 and CDR2: MDHEN and SYDVKM. Trimming stripped 6 bases from V and 3 bases from J, with 21 bases between. CDR3 length: 16 residues. The CDR3 DNA is TGTGCCAGCAGACCGGGTACGGGATTTCCACTCTACGAGCAGTACTTC. Amino acid sequence: CASRPGTGFPLYEQYF.

The V call is TRBV11-2, the J call TRBJ2-7; perhaps TRBD1 as D (5 bases). V was clipped by 6 bases and J by 6 bases, with 15 bases between them. CDR3 size: 13 residues. Germline values: CDR1 SGHAT, CDR2 FQNNGV. CDR3 residues: CASSYGHPGEQYV. CDR3 in DNA: TGTGCCAGCAGTTACGGACATCCCGGCGAGCAGTACGTC.

This clone was seen more than once but under ten times. The chain recombines TRBV6-5 with TRBJ2-1, with D uncertain. V was trimmed by 3 bases and J by 6 bases, leaving 12 bases between them. Germline V gene lookup returns CDR1 MNHEY and CDR2 SVGAGI. This CDR3 contains 14 residues. CDR3 coding DNA: TGTGCCAGCAGTTATTCGGGCTACGGCAATGAGCAGTTCTTC. Translated: CASSYSGYGNEQFF.